The 14 T cell receptor beta chains presented below share a single source sample, sequenced in a study of beta chain features in type 1 diabetes. Regarding the study as a whole: Shorter TCRB CDR3s, moderately but significantly so, were found in Type 1 diabetes patients in all four CD4+ subsets.

These TCRs are of unknown antigen specificity. The whole isolated RNA underwent reverse transcription, so sequencing captured expressed TCRB transcripts. TCRdb keeps only in-frame clones here, not all; method: immunoSEQ multiplex PCR. The data contain a few hundred thousand clones, around 10% of them singletons. Source material: central memory CD4+ T cells from blood. These receptors originate from a man younger than 45 with type 1 diabetes.

Only a few counts were recorded for this clone. V usage is TRBV5-1 and J usage is TRBJ2-1; possibly TRBD2 for D (6 bases). Deletions cut 4 bases from V and 9 bases from J, with 23 bases between. Germline V CDR1 and CDR2: SGHRS, YFSETQ. The CDR3 length is 16 residues. The CDR3: CASSRTLADTGGEQFF. The CDR3 bases are TGCGCCAGCAGCCGGACCTTAGCGGACACTGGGGGTGAGCAGTTCTTC.

The chain recombines TRBV7-2 with TRBJ2-5, with 11 positions matching TRBD2. Germline values: CDR1 SGHTA, CDR2 FQGNSA. The V gene end was trimmed by 6 bases and the J gene end by 7 bases; junction bases not matched to a gene: 10. The CDR3 covers 15 residues. DNA of the CDR3: TGTGCCAGCAGAGCTTTAGCGGGAGGGCCCGGGACCCAGTACTTC. Protein sequence: CASRALAGGPGTQYF.

This clone was counted only a few times. The rearrangement joins TRBV5-1 to TRBJ2-2; the D gene is possibly TRBD2 (5 bases). This CDR3 has 14 amino acids. V gave up 4 bases and J gave up 5 bases, with 12 bases separating them. The germline gives CDR1 SGHRS, CDR2 YFSETQ. DNA for the CDR3: TGCGCCAGCAGCCTCGAGGGTCAGACCGGGGAGCTGTTTTTT. Encoded protein: CASSLEGQTGELFF.

This chain connects TRBV7-3 to TRBJ1-1; D gene unclear. The CDR3 is 13 amino acids. V was trimmed by 0 bases and J by 1 base, leaving 3 bases between them. Germline CDR1 SGHTA, CDR2 FQGTGA. Here the CDR3 reads CASSLTANTEAFF. DNA of the CDR3: TGTGCCAGCAGCTTAACCGCGAACACTGAAGCTTTCTTT. The variable domain in full, with the rest retrieved from reference TRBV7-3 and TRBJ1-1, is GAGVSQTPSNKVTEKGKYVELRCDPISGHTALYWYRQSLGQGPEFLIYFQGTGAADDSGLPNDRFFAVRPEGSVSTLKIQRTERGDSAVYLCASSLTANTEAFFGQGTRLTVV.

The chain carries TRBV7-2 and TRBJ1-1; TRBD1 might be the D (6 bases). Germline V lookup: CDR1 SGHTA, CDR2 FQGNSA. The CDR3 consists of 15 residues. V dropped 6 bases and J dropped 2 bases, with 16 bases sitting between them. For the CDR3, the DNA is TGTGCCAGCAGACAGGTCAGGGGAGGAAACACTGAAGCTTTCTTT. Its protein product is CASRQVRGGNTEAFF.

This sequence joins TRBV6-1 and TRBJ2-7; D gene ambiguous. Looked up from germline, CDR1 is MNHNS and CDR2 is SASEGT. Trimming removed 7 bases from V and 0 bases from J, with 10 bases in between. There are 13 residues in the CDR3. This chain's CDR3 is CASTRTGSYEQYF. As DNA, the CDR3 is TGTGCCAGCACCAGGACGGGCTCCTACGAGCAGTACTTC.

V gene TRBV5-6 combines with J gene TRBJ1-1; 7 bases are shared with TRBD1. The CDR3 extends over 16 amino acids. CDR1 SGHDT and CDR2 YYEEEE come from the germline V gene. J lost 6 bases, V lost 4 bases, and 15 bases had no gene match. The CDR3 region is CASSALWTGIFSEAFF. CDR3 nucleotides: TGTGCCAGCAGCGCCTTATGGACAGGAATTTTTTCTGAAGCTTTCTTT.

This clone has only a few counts. The V call is TRBV6-5, the J call TRBJ1-5, with D tentatively TRBD1 (5 bases). This CDR3 has 15 residues. Trimming took 4 bases from V and 0 from J, leaving 10 bases between them. Germline V gene lookup returns CDR1 MNHEY and CDR2 SVGAGI. In nucleotides, the CDR3 is TGTGCCAGCAGTTTATATCAGGGTAGCAATCAGCCCCAGCATTTT. This sequence encodes CASSLYQGSNQPQHF.

This clone turned up a few times. The chain employs TRBV5-1 and TRBJ1-1; possible D gene TRBD1, 6 bases. Germline V CDR1 and CDR2: SGHRS, YFSETQ. The V end was cut by 6 bases, the J end by 3 bases, with 21 bases between. CDR3 size: 16 residues. CDR3 nucleotides: TGCGCCAGCACGCTATTAGGGTACAGGGCTGACACTGAAGCTTTCTTT. Protein sequence: CASTLLGYRADTEAFF.

The V gene is TRBV4-2, the J gene TRBJ2-2, with D tentatively TRBD2 (5 bases). The germline V gene has CDR1 LGHNA and CDR2 YNFKEQ. The CDR3 runs to 15 residues. V was clipped by 5 bases and J by 3 bases, with 13 bases between them. CDR3 in DNA: TGTGCCAGCAGCGACCCCGGGGAATACACCGGGGAGCTGTTTTTT. As protein: CASSDPGEYTGELFF.

The V gene is TRBV14, the J gene TRBJ2-7, with D possibly called TRBD1 or TRBD2 (6 bases each). V was cut by 3 bases and J by 7 bases, with 19 bases left in between. The CDR3 consists of 15 residues. Germline V lookup: CDR1 SGHDN, CDR2 FVKESK. The CDR3, as DNA: TGTGCCAGCAGCCATGGATCTGGGGGGCCTGGGGAGCAGTACTTC. Encoded protein: CASSHGSGGPGEQYF.

This clone was counted a few times. The chain combines TRBV19 with TRBJ1-5, with 9 bases aligning to TRBD1. The germline gives CDR1 LNHDA, CDR2 SQIVND (reference sequence). The CDR3 covers 18 residues. Germline trimming cut 1 base from V and 4 bases from J; bases unmatched to any gene: 11. CDR3 coding DNA: TGTGCCAGTAGTATAGGCCGAGGACAGGGGAAAGGGAATCAGCCCCAGCATTTT. Translated: CASSIGRGQGKGNQPQHF.

This clone was seen a few times. Other DNA sequences in the same sample also yield this CDR3. The chain has TRBV29-1 and TRBJ1-4; TRBD1 matches 7 bases. Germline V gives CDR1 SQVTM, CDR2 ANQGSEA. The J segment lost 0 bases and the V segment lost 5 bases, leaving 0 bases of the junction unmatched. This CDR3 has 13 amino acids. The DNA for the CDR3 is TGCAGCGTTCAGGGGGCAACTAATGAAAAACTGTTTTTT. Its translation: CSVQGATNEKLFF.

This clone was observed a handful of times. The gene calls are TRBV5-1 and TRBJ1-5; D not resolved. Trimming shortened V by 0 bases and J by 4 bases, and 11 bases separated the two germline ends. The CDR3 has 15 residues. CDR1 SGHRS and CDR2 YFSETQ come from the germline V gene. CDR3 region: CASSLGDVRNQPQHF. Written as DNA, the CDR3 is TGCGCCAGCAGCTTGGGGGATGTTCGGAATCAGCCCCAGCATTTT.